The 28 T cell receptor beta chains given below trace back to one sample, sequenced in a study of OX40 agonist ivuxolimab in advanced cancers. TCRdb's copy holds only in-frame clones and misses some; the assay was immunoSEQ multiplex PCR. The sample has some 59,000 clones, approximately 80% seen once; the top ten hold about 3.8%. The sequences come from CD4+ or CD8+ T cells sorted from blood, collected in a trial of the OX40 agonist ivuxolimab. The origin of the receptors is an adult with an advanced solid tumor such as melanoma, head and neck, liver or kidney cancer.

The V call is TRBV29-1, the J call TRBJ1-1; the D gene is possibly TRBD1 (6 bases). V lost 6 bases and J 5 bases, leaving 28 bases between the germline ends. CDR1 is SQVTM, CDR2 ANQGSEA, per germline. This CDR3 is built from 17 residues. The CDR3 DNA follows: TGCAGCGTACAGGGTTTCGGGTTAATGGGGTTCGGGACTGAAGCTTTCTTT. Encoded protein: CSVQGFGLMGFGTEAFF.

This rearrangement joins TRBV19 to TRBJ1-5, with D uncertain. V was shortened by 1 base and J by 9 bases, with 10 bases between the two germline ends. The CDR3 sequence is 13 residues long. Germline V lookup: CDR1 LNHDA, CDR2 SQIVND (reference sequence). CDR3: CASSIGRPRPQHF. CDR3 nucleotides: TGTGCCAGTAGTATAGGCAGGCCTCGGCCCCAGCATTTT.

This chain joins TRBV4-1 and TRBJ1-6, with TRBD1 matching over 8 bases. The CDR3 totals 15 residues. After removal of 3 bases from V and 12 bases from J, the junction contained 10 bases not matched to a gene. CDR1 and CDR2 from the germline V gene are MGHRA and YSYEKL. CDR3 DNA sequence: TGCGCCAGCAGCCAGGAAGGACAGGGTTCGAGACCCCTCCACTTT. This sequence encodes CASSQEGQGSRPLHF.

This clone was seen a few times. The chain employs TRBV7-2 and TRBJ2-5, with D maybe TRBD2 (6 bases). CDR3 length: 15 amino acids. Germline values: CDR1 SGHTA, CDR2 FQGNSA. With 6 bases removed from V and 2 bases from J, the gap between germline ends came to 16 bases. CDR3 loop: CASRKSGVRQETQYF. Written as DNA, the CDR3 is TGTGCCAGCAGGAAATCGGGGGTGCGGCAAGAGACCCAGTACTTC.

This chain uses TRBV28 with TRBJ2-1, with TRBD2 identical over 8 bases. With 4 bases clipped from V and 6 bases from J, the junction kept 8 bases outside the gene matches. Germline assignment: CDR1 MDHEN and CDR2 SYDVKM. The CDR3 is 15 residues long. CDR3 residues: CASSWDLAGGNEQFF. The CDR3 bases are TGTGCCAGCAGTTGGGACCTCGCGGGAGGCAATGAGCAGTTCTTC. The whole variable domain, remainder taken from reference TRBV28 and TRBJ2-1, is DVKVTQSSRYLVKRTGEKVFLECVQDMDHENMFWYRQDPGLGLRLIYFSYDVKMKEKGDIPEGYSVSREKKERFSLILESASTNQTSMYLCASSWDLAGGNEQFFGPGTRLTVL.

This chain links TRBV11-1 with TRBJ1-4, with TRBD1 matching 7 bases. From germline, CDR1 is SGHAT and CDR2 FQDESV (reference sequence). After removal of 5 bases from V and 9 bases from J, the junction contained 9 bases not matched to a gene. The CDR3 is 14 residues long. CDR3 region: CASSPRGQWKKLFF. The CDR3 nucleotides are TGTGCCAGCAGCCCCAGGGGACAGTGGAAAAAACTGTTTTTT.

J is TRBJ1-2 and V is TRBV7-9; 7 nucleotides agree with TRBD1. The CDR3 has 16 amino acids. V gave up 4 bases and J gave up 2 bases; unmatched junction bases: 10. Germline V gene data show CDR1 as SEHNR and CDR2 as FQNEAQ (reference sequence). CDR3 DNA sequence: TGTGCCAGCAGCTCCCCCCCGGGACAGCAAAACTATGGCTACACCTTC. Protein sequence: CASSSPPGQQNYGYTF.

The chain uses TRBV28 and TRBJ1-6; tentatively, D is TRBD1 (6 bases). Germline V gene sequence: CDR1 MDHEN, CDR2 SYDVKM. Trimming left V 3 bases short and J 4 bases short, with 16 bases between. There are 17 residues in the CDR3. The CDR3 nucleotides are TGTGCCAGCAGTTTCTTGGTGGGGGGGCTTTATAATTCACCCCTCCACTTT. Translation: CASSFLVGGLYNSPLHF.

The CDR3 nucleotides are TGTGCCAGCTCACCAGTAGCAGGCCTTCACTATGGCTACACCTTC. Translating gives CASSPVAGLHYGYTF. This sequence joins TRBV18 and TRBJ1-2, with no clear D. The ends were cut back, 2 bases at V and 3 bases at J, with 13 bases in the middle. From germline, CDR1 is KGHSH and CDR2 LQKENI. The CDR3 contains 15 residues.

The chain's CDR3 is CASSLQGTNEKLFF. The CDR3 DNA reads as TGTGCCAGCAGCTTACAGGGGACTAATGAAAAACTGTTTTTT. The chain joins TRBV4-2 to TRBJ1-4; 7 nucleotides match TRBD1. Germline CDR1 LGHNA, CDR2 YNFKEQ. This CDR3 is built from 14 residues. V was clipped by 5 bases and J by 2 bases; unmatched bases: 2.

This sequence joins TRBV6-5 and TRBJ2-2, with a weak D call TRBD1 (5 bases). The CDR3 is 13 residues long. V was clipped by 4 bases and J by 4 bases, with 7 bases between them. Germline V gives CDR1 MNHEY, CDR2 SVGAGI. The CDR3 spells CASSSQGTGELFF. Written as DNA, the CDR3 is TGTGCCAGCAGTTCCCAGGGCACCGGGGAGCTGTTTTTT.

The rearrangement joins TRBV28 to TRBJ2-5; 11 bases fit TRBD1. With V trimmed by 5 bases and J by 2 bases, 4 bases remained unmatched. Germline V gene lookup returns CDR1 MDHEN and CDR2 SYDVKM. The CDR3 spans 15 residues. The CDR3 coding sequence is TGTGCCAGCAGTGGGACAGGGGGACTTCAAGAGACCCAGTACTTC. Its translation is CASSGTGGLQETQYF.

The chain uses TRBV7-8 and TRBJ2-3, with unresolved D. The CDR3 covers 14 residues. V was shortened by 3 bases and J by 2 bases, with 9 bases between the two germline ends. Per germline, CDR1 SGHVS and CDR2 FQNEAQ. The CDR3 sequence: CASSFDRNTDTQYF. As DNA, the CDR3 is TGTGCCAGCAGCTTCGATAGAAACACAGATACGCAGTATTTT. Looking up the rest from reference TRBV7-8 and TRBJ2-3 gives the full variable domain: GAGVSQSPRYKVAKRGQDVALRCDPISGHVSLFWYQQALGQGPEFLTYFQNEAQLDKSGLPSDRFFAERPEGSVSTLKIQRTQQEDSAVYLCASSFDRNTDTQYFGPGTRLTVL.

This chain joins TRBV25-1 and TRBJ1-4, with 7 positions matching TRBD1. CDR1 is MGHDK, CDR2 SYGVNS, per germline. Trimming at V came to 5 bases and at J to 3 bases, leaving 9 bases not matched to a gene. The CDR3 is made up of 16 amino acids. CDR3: CASSKLSGTANEKLFF. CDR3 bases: TGTGCCAGCAGTAAACTAAGCGGGACAGCTAATGAAAAACTGTTTTTT.

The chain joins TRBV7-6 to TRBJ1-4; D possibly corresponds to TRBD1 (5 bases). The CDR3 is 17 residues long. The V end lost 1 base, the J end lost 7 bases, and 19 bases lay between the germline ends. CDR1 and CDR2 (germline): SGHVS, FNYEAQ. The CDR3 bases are TGTGCCAGCAGCTTAGTGAGCCCCAGGGCTCGGGGTGAAAAACTGTTTTTT. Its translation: CASSLVSPRARGEKLFF. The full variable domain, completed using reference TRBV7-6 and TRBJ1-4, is GAGVSQSPRYKVTKRGQDVALRCDPISGHVSLYWYRQALGQGPEFLTYFNYEAQQDKSGLPNDRFSAERPEGSISTLTIQRTEQRDSAMYRCASSLVSPRARGEKLFFGSGTQLSVL.

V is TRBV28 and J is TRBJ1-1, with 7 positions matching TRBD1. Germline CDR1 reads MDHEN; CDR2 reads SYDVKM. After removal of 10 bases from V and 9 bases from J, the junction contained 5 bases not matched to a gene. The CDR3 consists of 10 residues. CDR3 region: CATSGQKAFF. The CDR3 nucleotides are TGTGCCACCTCGGGACAGAAAGCTTTCTTT.

The DNA for the CDR3 is TGTGCCTGGACTCCACACGGAAACACTGAAGCTTTCTTT. Its translation is CAWTPHGNTEAFF. This sequence joins TRBV30 and TRBJ1-1; no firm D call. Germline loops: CDR1 GTSNPN, CDR2 SVGIG (reference sequence). The CDR3 length is 13 residues. The V and J ends lost 4 bases and 2 bases respectively, with 11 bases between them.

As DNA, the CDR3 is TGCGCCAGCAGCCAAGATCCCCAGACCTTGAACACTGAAGCTTTCTTT. Its protein is CASSQDPQTLNTEAFF. V gene TRBV4-3 combines with J gene TRBJ1-1; D unresolved. The CDR3 length is 16 residues. CDR1 is LGHNA and CDR2 is YSLEER in the germline V gene. The V end was cut by 0 bases, the J end by 0 bases, with 11 bases between.

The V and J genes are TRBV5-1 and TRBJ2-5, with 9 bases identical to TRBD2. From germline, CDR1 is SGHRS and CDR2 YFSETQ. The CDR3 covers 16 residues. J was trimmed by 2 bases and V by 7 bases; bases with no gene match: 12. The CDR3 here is CASGYRGGGVQETQYF. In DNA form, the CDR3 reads TGCGCCAGCGGCTATAGGGGCGGGGGGGTACAAGAGACCCAGTACTTC.

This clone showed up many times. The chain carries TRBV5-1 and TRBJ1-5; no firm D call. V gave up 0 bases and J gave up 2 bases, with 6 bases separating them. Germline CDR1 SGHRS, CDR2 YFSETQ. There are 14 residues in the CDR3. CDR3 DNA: TGCGCCAGCAGCTTGGCTGAGGGCAATCAGCCCCAGCATTTT. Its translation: CASSLAEGNQPQHF.

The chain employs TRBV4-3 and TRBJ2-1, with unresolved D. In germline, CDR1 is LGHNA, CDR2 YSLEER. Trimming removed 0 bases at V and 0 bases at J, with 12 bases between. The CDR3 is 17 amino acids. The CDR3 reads CASSQDLTYSSYNEQFF. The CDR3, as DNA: TGCGCCAGCAGCCAAGATCTAACATATAGCTCCTACAATGAGCAGTTCTTC.

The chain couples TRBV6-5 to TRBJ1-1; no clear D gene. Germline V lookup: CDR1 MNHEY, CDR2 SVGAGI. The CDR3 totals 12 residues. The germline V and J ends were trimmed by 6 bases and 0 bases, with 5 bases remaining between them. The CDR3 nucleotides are TGTGCCAGCAGCCAGATGAACACTGAAGCTTTCTTT. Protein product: CASSQMNTEAFF.

The CDR3 loop reads CAWSVLAGGTYEQYF. CDR3 nucleotide sequence: TGTGCCTGGAGTGTACTAGCGGGAGGGACCTACGAGCAGTACTTC. The J gene is TRBJ2-7, the V gene TRBV30; TRBD2 agrees at 13 bases. Germline V gene sequence: CDR1 GTSNPN, CDR2 SVGIG (reference sequence). The CDR3 has 15 amino acids. V dropped 0 bases and J dropped 2; count of bases not matched to a gene: 1.

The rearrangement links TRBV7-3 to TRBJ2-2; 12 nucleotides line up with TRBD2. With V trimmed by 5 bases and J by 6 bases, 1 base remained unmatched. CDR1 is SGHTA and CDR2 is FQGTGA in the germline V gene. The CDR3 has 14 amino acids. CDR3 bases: TGTGCCAGCAGCCGACTAGCGGGAGCCGGGGAGCTGTTTTTT. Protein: CASSRLAGAGELFF. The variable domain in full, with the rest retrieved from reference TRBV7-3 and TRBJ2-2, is GAGVSQTPSNKVTEKGKYVELRCDPISGHTALYWYRQSLGQGPEFLIYFQGTGAADDSGLPNDRFFAVRPEGSVSTLKIQRTERGDSAVYLCASSRLAGAGELFFGEGSRLTVL.

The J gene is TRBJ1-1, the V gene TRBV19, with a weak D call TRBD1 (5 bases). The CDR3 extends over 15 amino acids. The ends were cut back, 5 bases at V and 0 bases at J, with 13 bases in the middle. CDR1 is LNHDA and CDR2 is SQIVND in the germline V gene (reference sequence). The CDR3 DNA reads TGTGCCAGTAGTGGGGGGAGGAACATGAACACTGAAGCTTTCTTT. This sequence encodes CASSGGRNMNTEAFF.

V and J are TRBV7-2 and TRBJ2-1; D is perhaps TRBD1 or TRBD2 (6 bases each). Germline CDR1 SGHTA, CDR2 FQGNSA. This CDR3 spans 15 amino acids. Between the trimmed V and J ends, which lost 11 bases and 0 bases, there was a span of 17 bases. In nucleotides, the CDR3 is TGTGCCTGGATCGGGGGCGGAAGCTCCTACAATGAGCAGTTCTTC. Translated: CAWIGGGSSYNEQFF. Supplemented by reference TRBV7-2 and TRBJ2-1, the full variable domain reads GAGVSQSPSNKVTEKGKDVELRCDPISGHTALYWYRQSLGQGLEFLIYFQGNSAPDKSGLPSDRFSAERTGGSVSTLTIQRTQQEDSAVYLCAWIGGGSSYNEQFFGPGTRLTVL.

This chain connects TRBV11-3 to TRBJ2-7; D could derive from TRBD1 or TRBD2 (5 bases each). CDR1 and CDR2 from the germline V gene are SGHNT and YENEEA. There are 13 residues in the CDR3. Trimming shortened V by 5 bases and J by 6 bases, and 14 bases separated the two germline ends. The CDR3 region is CASSPPFGTEQYF. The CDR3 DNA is TGTGCCAGCAGCCCCCCCTTCGGGACCGAGCAGTACTTC.

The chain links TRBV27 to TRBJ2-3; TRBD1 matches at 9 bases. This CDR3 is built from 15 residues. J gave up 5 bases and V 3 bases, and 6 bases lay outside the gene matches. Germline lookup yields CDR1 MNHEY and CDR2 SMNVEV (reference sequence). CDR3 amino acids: CASSLNRGRRDTQYF. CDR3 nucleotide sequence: TGTGCCAGCAGTTTGAACAGGGGGCGGAGAGATACGCAGTATTTT.